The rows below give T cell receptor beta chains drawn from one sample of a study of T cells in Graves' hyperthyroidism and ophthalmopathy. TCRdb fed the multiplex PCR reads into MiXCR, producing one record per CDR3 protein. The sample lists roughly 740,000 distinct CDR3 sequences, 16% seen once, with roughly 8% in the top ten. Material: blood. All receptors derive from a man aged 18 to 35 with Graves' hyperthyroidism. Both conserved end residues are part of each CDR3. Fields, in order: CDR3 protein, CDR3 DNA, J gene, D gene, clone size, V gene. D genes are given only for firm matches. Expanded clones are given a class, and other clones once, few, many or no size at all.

CASSLFEGPDTQYF | TGTGCCAGCAGCTTGTTTGAGGGTCCCGATACGCAGTATTTT | TRBJ2-3 | . | . | TRBV5-8
CASSRTGGSWETQYF | TGTGCCAGCAGCCGTACGGGCGGGAGTTGGGAGACCCAGTACTTC | TRBJ2-5 | TRBD2 | many | TRBV12-3/TRBV12-4
CSAAETYEQYF | TGCAGCGCTGCCGAGACCTACGAGCAGTACTTC | TRBJ2-7 | . | . | TRBV29-1
CASSLRARSSGANVLTF | TGTGCCAGCAGCTTACGGGCGCGGTCCTCTGGGGCCAACGTCCTGACTTTC | TRBJ2-6 | . | few | TRBV7-3
CASSWGGRTNEKLFF | TGTGCCAGCAGTTGGGGGGGGCGGACTAATGAAAAACTGTTTTTT | TRBJ1-4 | . | many | TRBV12-3/TRBV12-4
CASNSVDSEQETQYF | TGTGCCAGCAACTCTGTGGACAGCGAGCAAGAGACCCAGTACTTC | TRBJ2-5 | . | many | TRBV28
CASSPRGGTGGTDTQYF | TGTGCCAGCTCTCCGCGAGGAGGGACGGGGGGCACAGATACGCAGTATTTT | TRBJ2-3 | . | . | TRBV18
CSVEDPREGGTQYF | TGCAGCGTTGAAGATCCCCGGGAGGGCGGGACCCAGTACTTC | TRBJ2-5 | TRBD2 | few | TRBV29-1
CASCTSEYSNQPQHF | TGTGCCAGCTGCACTTCGGAGTATAGCAATCAGCCCCAGCATTTT | TRBJ1-5 | . | few | TRBV6-2/TRBV6-3
CASSRGGQGQPQHF | TGTGCCAGCAGTCGGGGAGGACAGGGTCAGCCCCAGCATTTT | TRBJ1-5 | TRBD1 | many | TRBV28
CASSYLGTGLGNEQFF | TGTGCCAGCAGTTATCTCGGGACAGGCTTGGGGAATGAGCAGTTCTTC | TRBJ2-1 | TRBD1 | . | TRBV6-6
CASSQTSGRAGVIGELFF | TGTGCCAGCAGCCAGACTAGCGGGAGGGCCGGAGTAATCGGGGAGCTGTTTTTT | TRBJ2-2 | TRBD2 | many | TRBV6-2/TRBV6-3
CAISPTGGMGNEQFF | TGTGCCATCTCCCCCACGGGAGGGATGGGGAATGAGCAGTTCTTC | TRBJ2-1 | TRBD2 | few | TRBV6-1
CASSYRAQLDTQYF | TGTGCCAGCAGCTACAGGGCCCAGTTAGATACGCAGTATTTT | TRBJ2-3 | . | few | TRBV14
CASSVDQRSTDTQYF | TGTGCCAGCAGCGTAGACCAGCGAAGCACAGATACGCAGTATTTT | TRBJ2-3 | . | few | TRBV9
CAISLSGTSGSYNEQFF | TGTGCCATCAGCTTATCCGGGACTAGCGGCTCCTACAATGAGCAGTTCTTC | TRBJ2-1 | TRBD2 | many | TRBV10-3
CASGLAGVGGELFF | TGTGCCAGCGGACTAGCGGGAGTCGGCGGGGAGCTGTTTTTT | TRBJ2-2 | TRBD2 | few | TRBV6-1
CASSLAMSSYEQYF | TGTGCCAGCAGCCTAGCGATGAGCTCCTACGAGCAGTACTTC | TRBJ2-7 | . | . | TRBV14
CASSYSEEEISYNEQFF | TGTGCCAGCAGTTACTCGGAAGAGGAGATCTCCTACAATGAGCAGTTCTTC | TRBJ2-1 | . | many | TRBV6-6
CASSFAYQGHSPLHF | TGTGCCAGCAGCTTCGCATATCAGGGGCATTCACCCCTCCACTTT | TRBJ1-6 | . | few | TRBV11-3
CASSQARTLGTDTQYF | TGTGCCAGCAGCCAAGCGAGGACGCTGGGGACAGATACGCAGTATTTT | TRBJ2-3 | . | . | TRBV14
CASSLEGHLYQPQHF | TGCGCCAGCAGCTTGGAGGGTCACCTTTATCAGCCCCAGCATTTT | TRBJ1-5 | . | . | TRBV5-1
CASSEASGGSYGYTF | TGTGCCAGCAGTGAAGCCAGCGGGGGGTCCTATGGCTACACCTTC | TRBJ1-2 | . | few | TRBV25-1
CASRPLILGSNTEAFF | TGTGCCAGCAGACCCCTGATTCTGGGGTCGAACACTGAAGCTTTCTTT | TRBJ1-1 | . | many | TRBV11-2
CASSPGTFYSGGVDTQYF | TGTGCCAGCAGTCCGGGAACCTTTTATTCAGGAGGTGTAGATACGCAGTATTTT | TRBJ2-3 | . | few | TRBV7-2
CASSNSYPHYEQYF | TGTGCCAGCAGCAACTCTTACCCTCACTACGAGCAGTACTTC | TRBJ2-7 | . | many | TRBV28
CSAKTGDSSGANVLTF | TGCAGTGCTAAGACAGGGGACAGCTCTGGGGCCAACGTCCTGACTTTC | TRBJ2-6 | TRBD1 | . | TRBV20-1
CASSQAGTGNTEAFF | TGTGCCAGCAGCCAAGCCGGGACAGGGAACACTGAAGCTTTCTTT | TRBJ1-1 | TRBD1 | many | TRBV3-1
CASSGGLAAREQYF | TGTGCCAGCAGCGGGGGACTGGCCGCTCGGGAGCAGTACTTC | TRBJ2-7 | . | many | TRBV9
CATRGNEQYF | TGTGCAACACGAGGGAACGAGCAGTACTTC | TRBJ2-7 | . | . | TRBV6-1
CASSGGTGVTEAFF | TGTGCCAGCAGCGGCGGGACAGGGGTGACTGAAGCTTTCTTT | TRBJ1-1 | TRBD1 | many | TRBV2
CSVETGSREQYF | TGCAGCGTTGAAACGGGGAGCCGCGAGCAGTACTTC | TRBJ2-7 | . | . | TRBV29-1
CASSQDLGMGETQYF | TGCGCCAGCAGCCAAGACCTGGGGATGGGAGAGACCCAGTACTTC | TRBJ2-5 | . | few | TRBV4-3
CASSYDQDRMNRDTQYF | TGTGCCAGCAGTTACGACCAGGACCGAATGAATCGGGATACGCAGTATTTT | TRBJ2-3 | . | few | TRBV6-2/TRBV6-3
CASSRTNTGELFF | TGCGCCAGCAGCCGGACGAACACCGGGGAGCTGTTTTTT | TRBJ2-2 | . | . | TRBV5-1
CASSALAVPYNEQFF | TGTGCCAGTAGTGCCCTAGCGGTCCCCTACAATGAGCAGTTCTTC | TRBJ2-1 | TRBD2 | . | TRBV19
CASSTPDGLAQDEQYF | TGTGCCAGCAGTACCCCAGACGGGTTGGCCCAGGACGAGCAGTACTTC | TRBJ2-7 | . | . | TRBV7-9